These 23 T cell receptor beta chains came from one sample sequenced in a study of T cell changes during pregnancy in multiple sclerosis. Sequencing used immunoSEQ multiplex PCR; TCRdb keeps in-frame clones, though not all of them. The table shows roughly 99,000 clones, with less than 95% occurring only once. Sample: peripheral blood, taken in the third trimester of pregnancy. The origin of the receptors is a female donor in good health, enrolled as a control in a pregnancy study.

The CDR3 reads CATSPRTVGQETQYF. The DNA for the CDR3 is TGTGCCACCTCGCCGCGGACAGTGGGTCAAGAGACCCAGTACTTC. The genes are TRBV15 and TRBJ2-5, with D possibly TRBD1 on 6 matching bases. The V gene lost 8 bases and the J gene lost 2 bases, with 18 bases spanning the gap. Per germline, CDR1 LNHNV and CDR2 YYDKDF (reference sequence). CDR3 length: 15 residues.

The gene calls are TRBV6-6 and TRBJ2-1; D may be TRBD1 (6 bases). This CDR3 is built from 15 residues. Per germline, CDR1 MNHNY and CDR2 SVGAGI (reference sequence). V was cut by 4 bases and J by 2 bases, with 12 bases left in between. The DNA of the CDR3 is TGTGCCAGCAGTTTGGGGACAAATCCCTACAATGAGCAGTTCTTC. Translation gives CASSLGTNPYNEQFF.

The chain is built from TRBV6-5 and TRBJ2-7; D possibly corresponds to TRBD2 (6 bases). Trimming took off 0 bases at V and 4 bases at J, with 13 bases between the two ends. The CDR3 has 15 residues. Germline V gene data show CDR1 as MNHEY and CDR2 as SVGAGI. The DNA for the CDR3 is TGTGCCAGCAGTTACTCAACGGGGGATGCTTACGAGCAGTACTTC. Amino acid sequence: CASSYSTGDAYEQYF.

The chain joins TRBV5-1 to TRBJ1-6; 10 nucleotides align to TRBD1. In germline, CDR1 is SGHRS, CDR2 YFSETQ. The CDR3 contains 16 residues. With V trimmed by 0 bases and J by 7 bases, 4 bases remained unmatched. The CDR3 DNA sequence: TGCGCCAGCAGCTTGGACTCGGGACAGGGGAATTCACCCCTCCACTTT. Its protein is CASSLDSGQGNSPLHF.

The chain is built from TRBV4-3 and TRBJ1-1; TRBD1 matches at 8 bases. This CDR3 region has 15 residues. Germline-derived CDR1 and CDR2 are LGHNA and YSLEER. Trimming at V came to 6 bases and at J to 2 bases, leaving 8 bases not matched to a gene. Here the CDR3 reads CASRDQGQVNTEAFF. The CDR3 coding sequence is TGCGCCAGCAGGGATCAGGGACAGGTTAACACTGAAGCTTTCTTT.

The chain employs TRBV11-3 and TRBJ1-2, with a weak D call TRBD1 (6 bases). V was shortened by 2 bases and J by 6 bases, with 16 bases between the two germline ends. Germline CDR1 SGHNT, CDR2 YENEEA. The CDR3 is made up of 15 amino acids. The CDR3 sequence: CASSLRAQGGDGYTF. Here the CDR3 DNA reads TGTGCCAGCAGCTTACGTGCACAGGGAGGGGATGGCTACACCTTC.

The J gene is TRBJ2-7, the V gene TRBV19, with 9 positions matching TRBD1. Trimming at V came to 8 bases and at J to 1 base, leaving 3 bases not matched to a gene. The CDR3 is 13 residues long. Per germline, CDR1 LNHDA and CDR2 SQIVND (reference sequence). In nucleotides, the CDR3 is TGTGCCAGTTGGGGACAGGGATCCTACGAGCAGTACTTC. Translating it yields CASWGQGSYEQYF. Together with reference TRBV19 and TRBJ2-7, the CDR3 gives the full variable domain: DGGITQSPKYLFRKEGQNVTLSCEQNLNHDAMYWYRQDPGQGLRLIYYSQIVNDFQKGDIAEGYSVSREKKESFPLTVTSAQKNPTAFYLCASWGQGSYEQYFGPGTRLTVT.

The chain uses TRBV5-1 and TRBJ2-5; maybe TRBD2 (5 bases). V dropped 1 base and J dropped 3 bases, with 10 bases sitting between them. Germline CDR1 and CDR2: SGHRS and YFSETQ. This CDR3 region has 14 residues. CDR3 sequence reads: CASSLRGGEETQYF. The CDR3, as DNA: TGCGCCAGCAGCTTGAGAGGAGGAGAAGAGACCCAGTACTTC.

The V gene is TRBV2, the J gene TRBJ1-5; 9 nucleotides align to TRBD1. The junction had 6 bases not matched to a gene; V was cut back by 4 bases and J by 5 bases. CDR3 length equals 15 residues. The germline gives CDR1 SNHLY, CDR2 FYNNEI. The CDR3 reads CASSGWDREHQPQHF. DNA of the CDR3: TGTGCCAGCAGTGGGTGGGACAGGGAACATCAGCCCCAGCATTTT.

The chain uses TRBV15 and TRBJ2-1; D is unclear. Germline CDR1 and CDR2: LNHNV and YYDKDF (reference sequence). V lost 6 bases and J 8 bases, leaving 17 bases between the germline ends. The CDR3 is made up of 14 amino acids. CDR3 amino acids: CATSYMRNSDEQFF. For the CDR3, the DNA is TGTGCCACCAGTTATATGCGGAATTCGGATGAGCAGTTCTTC. The full variable domain, in which reference TRBV15 and TRBJ2-1 provide the parts outside the CDR3, is DAMVIQNPRYQVTQFGKPVTLSCSQTLNHNVMYWYQQKSSQAPKLLFHYYDKDFNNEADTPDNFQSRRPNTSFCFLDIRSPGLGDTAMYLCATSYMRNSDEQFFGPGTRLTVL.

The chain is built from TRBV4-2 and TRBJ1-1, with 8 bases identical to TRBD1. The germline V gene has CDR1 LGHNA and CDR2 YNFKEQ. The V segment lost 0 bases and the J segment 2 bases; nucleotides outside the gene matches: 5. The CDR3 runs to 16 residues. CDR3 nucleotide sequence: TGTGCCAGCAGCCAAGATTTTGCAGGGGGCAACACTGAAGCTTTCTTT. It is translated as CASSQDFAGGNTEAFF.

The rearrangement uses TRBV7-2 and TRBJ1-1, with D perhaps TRBD1 (5 bases). The CDR3 consists of 16 residues. Trimming pared 2 bases from V and 3 bases from J, leaving 16 bases between. Germline CDR1 and CDR2: SGHTA and FQGNSA. In DNA form, the CDR3 reads TGTGCCAGCAGCTTATCCTCGACAGCCCGTCACACTGAAGCTTTCTTT. It codes for CASSLSSTARHTEAFF.

The chain employs TRBV11-1 and TRBJ2-7; TRBD1 is a possible D gene (5 bases). V was trimmed by 5 bases and J by 4 bases, leaving 15 bases between them. CDR3 size: 14 residues. The germline gives CDR1 SGHAT, CDR2 FQDESV (reference sequence). Here the CDR3 DNA reads TGTGCCAGCAGCCAAACAATTGACAGATACGAGCAGTACTTC. Amino acids: CASSQTIDRYEQYF.

This clone was counted a single time. The genes are TRBV5-8 and TRBJ2-7; D perhaps matches TRBD1 (6 bases). Germline lookup yields CDR1 SGHTS and CDR2 YDEGEE. This CDR3 comprises 15 residues. The V end lost 3 bases, the J end lost 3 bases, and 16 bases lay between the germline ends. The CDR3 sequence is CASSYYGRGFYEQYF. The CDR3, as DNA: TGTGCCAGCAGCTATTATGGCAGGGGCTTCTACGAGCAGTACTTC.

The V gene is TRBV5-1, the J gene TRBJ2-3, with 11 bases identical to TRBD2. With 2 bases clipped from V and 2 bases from J, the junction kept 4 bases outside the gene matches. The CDR3 consists of 16 residues. Per the germline V gene, CDR1 is SGHRS and CDR2 is YFSETQ. The CDR3: CASSFRTSGYTDTQYF. CDR3 bases: TGCGCCAGCAGCTTTCGGACTAGCGGGTACACAGATACGCAGTATTTT. Supplemented by reference TRBV5-1 and TRBJ2-3, the full variable domain reads KAGVTQTPRYLIKTRGQQVTLSCSPISGHRSVSWYQQTPGQGLQFLFEYFSETQRNKGNFPGRFSGRQFSNSRSEMNVSTLELGDSALYLCASSFRTSGYTDTQYFGPGTRLTVL.

The CDR3 nucleotides read TGTGCCATCAGTGAGTCGATCGGGCAGGGGTATGGCTACACCTTC. Protein product: CAISESIGQGYGYTF. The J gene is TRBJ1-2, the V gene TRBV10-3, with D possibly TRBD1 on 6 matching bases. This CDR3 region has 15 residues. Germline V gene lookup returns CDR1 ENHRY and CDR2 SYGVKD. Trimming removed 0 bases at V and 5 bases at J, with 13 bases between.

This chain links TRBV19 with TRBJ1-2, with 10 bases that match TRBD1. CDR1 and CDR2 (germline): LNHDA, SQIVND (reference sequence). The CDR3 is 15 amino acids. The J segment lost 6 bases and the V segment lost 10 bases, leaving 14 bases of the junction unmatched. CDR3 in DNA: TGTGCCACCCTGGACAGGGGGACCCTACCGGATGGCTACACCTTC. It encodes CATLDRGTLPDGYTF.

The V call is TRBV5-1, the J call TRBJ2-7; TRBD1 agrees at 9 bases. From germline, CDR1 is SGHRS and CDR2 YFSETQ. This CDR3 has 19 residues. V was pared by 6 bases and J by 1 base, with 20 bases of the junction left unmatched. CDR3 in amino acids: CASKTPGTGFLLRSYEQYF. Here the CDR3 DNA reads TGCGCCAGCAAAACCCCCGGGACAGGGTTTTTGTTACGTTCCTACGAGCAGTACTTC.

J is TRBJ2-2 and V is TRBV30, with no clear D. CDR3 length equals 14 residues. Deletions cut 5 bases from V and 0 bases from J, with 10 bases between. Looked up from germline, CDR1 is GTSNPN and CDR2 is SVGIG (reference sequence). The CDR3 protein is CAWAYKANTGELFF. The CDR3 DNA reads as TGTGCCTGGGCATACAAAGCGAACACCGGGGAGCTGTTTTTT. Full variable domain (outside the CDR3, taken from reference TRBV30 and TRBJ2-2): SQTIHQWPATLVQPVGSPLSLECTVEGTSNPNLYWYRQAAGRGLQLLFYSVGIGQISSEVPQNLSASRPQDRQFILSSKKLLLSDSGFYLCAWAYKANTGELFFGEGSRLTVL.

The rearrangement joins TRBV6-5 to TRBJ2-7, with D possibly TRBD2 on 5 matching bases. Trimming took 2 bases from V and 3 from J, leaving 8 bases between them. The CDR3 loop spans 13 amino acids. CDR1 is MNHEY and CDR2 is SVGAGI in the germline V gene. The CDR3 here is CASSYKGSYEQYF. Written as DNA, the CDR3 is TGTGCCAGCAGTTACAAAGGGAGCTACGAGCAGTACTTC.

The rearrangement links TRBV29-1 to TRBJ2-5, with D tentatively TRBD1 (5 bases). The length of the CDR3 is 11 residues. V was pared by 7 bases and J by 5 bases, with 11 bases between. The germline CDR1 and CDR2 sequences are SQVTM and ANQGSEA. The CDR3 here is CSATGSETQYF. The DNA for the CDR3 is TGCAGCGCCACAGGTTCCGAGACCCAGTACTTC.

The chain recombines TRBV2 with TRBJ1-1; D perhaps matches TRBD1 (5 bases). The V gene lost 4 bases and the J gene lost 2 bases, with 8 bases spanning the gap. Germline CDR1 and CDR2: SNHLY and FYNNEI. The CDR3 runs to 13 residues. The CDR3 spells CASSAQDNTEAFF. In nucleotides, the CDR3 is TGTGCCAGCAGTGCACAGGATAACACTGAAGCTTTCTTT.

V and J are TRBV7-3 and TRBJ2-7, with 15 bases identical to TRBD2. This CDR3 contains 18 residues. The trim removed 2 bases at V and 0 bases at J, leaving 5 bases unmatched. The germline CDR1 and CDR2 sequences are SGHTA and FQGTGA. The CDR3 reads CASSLGTSGGLSSYEQYF. The CDR3 DNA is TGTGCCAGCAGCTTAGGGACTAGCGGGGGGCTTAGCTCCTACGAGCAGTACTTC.